The 17 T cell receptor beta chains listed next were all sequenced from one sample in a study of T-cell reconstitution after alpha-beta-depleted transplantation in children (dated by TCRdb to 2015 to 2016). Library method: PCR. The run used an Illumina HiSeq 2500. To normalize quantification of the TCRbeta repertoire, the TCR libraries were built with molecular barcoding that relied on unique molecular identifiers. TCRdb took the public reads, trimmed them with fastp at Q25, ran MiXCR for clone calling and kept in-frame beta chains. CDR3 protein sequences are deduplicated, and each keeps its most common genes and DNA. Recorded for this sample are 140,000 to 150,000 distinct CDR3 sequences; around 9% of them occurred a single time. The top ten hold approximately 18% of the sample. The sample's treatment or condition, from its label and the paper: allogeneic hematopoietic cell transplantation with graft depleted of TCRalphabeta T cells and CD19 B cells.

The material sequenced was PBMCs, mostly from graft donor cells, taken 180 days after TCRalphabeta/CD19-depleted stem cell transplant. These receptors came from a female patient aged 2 to 10 who had a stem cell transplant for congenital amegakaryocytic thrombocytopenia, so the T cells may come from the graft donor.

This clonotype showed up many times. The chain joins TRBV29-1 to TRBJ2-7; 10 nucleotides line up with TRBD2. The CDR3 extends over 13 amino acids. Germline trimming cut 4 bases from V and 6 bases from J; bases unmatched to any gene: 6. Per germline, CDR1 SQVTM and CDR2 ANQGSEA. Here the CDR3 DNA reads TGCAGCGTTGGGCCTAGCGGGAGTTCCGAGCAGTACTTC. Amino acids: CSVGPSGSSEQYF.

The chain couples TRBV3-1 to TRBJ2-7, with 12 bases lining up with TRBD2. The CDR3 is 18 residues long. The germline gives CDR1 LGHDT, CDR2 YNNKEL (reference sequence). Germline trimming cut 0 bases from V and 0 bases from J; bases unmatched to any gene: 6. CDR3 loop: CASSQDSSSGRASYEQYF. The CDR3 DNA follows: TGTGCCAGCAGCCAAGATTCTTCTAGCGGGAGGGCCTCCTACGAGCAGTACTTC.

This clonotype was detected ten times or more. This chain connects TRBV4-2 to TRBJ2-2; 8 bases are a match to TRBD2. The CDR3 loop spans 17 amino acids. Germline V gene data show CDR1 as LGHNA and CDR2 as YNFKEQ. V lost 1 base to trimming and J lost 4 bases; unmatched junction nucleotides: 8. CDR3 DNA sequence: TGTGCCAGCAGCCAAGGACCTAGCGGGTCCATCACCGGGGAGCTGTTTTTT. Amino acid sequence: CASSQGPSGSITGELFF.

The chain joins TRBV7-9 to TRBJ1-1, with 7 bases lining up with TRBD1. The CDR3 has 14 residues. Germline CDR1 SEHNR, CDR2 FQNEAQ (reference sequence). The junction had 9 bases not matched to a gene; V was cut back by 6 bases and J by 5 bases. The CDR3 spells CASRPRQGWTEAFF. The CDR3 DNA is TGTGCCAGCAGACCCCGACAGGGTTGGACTGAAGCTTTCTTT.

In regard to this clonotype: A much more abundant neighbour one base away suggests this may be a read error. The chain uses TRBV12-3 or TRBV12-4 and TRBJ2-6; D may be TRBD1 (6 bases). The length of the CDR3 is 13 residues. The V end lost 6 bases, the J end lost 7 bases, and 10 bases lay between the germline ends. CDR3 DNA sequence: TGTGCCAGCAGCCCGGACAGTGCCAACGTCCTGACTTTC. It yields the protein CASSPDSANVLTF.

The chain couples TRBV19 to TRBJ2-2; TRBD2 aligns across 15 bases. The junction had 7 bases not matched to a gene; V was cut back by 1 base and J by 7 bases. CDR3 length: 18 amino acids. Germline V gives CDR1 LNHDA, CDR2 SQIVND (reference sequence). The CDR3 protein is CASSIVPGTSGRSGELFF. CDR3 bases: TGTGCCAGTAGTATAGTTCCGGGGACTAGCGGGAGGAGCGGGGAGCTGTTTTTT.

This clonotype was detected a few times. The chain couples TRBV4-2 to TRBJ2-1; D may be TRBD2 (6 bases). V was trimmed by 0 bases and J by 15 bases, leaving 21 bases between them. In germline, CDR1 is LGHNA, CDR2 YNFKEQ. The CDR3 extends over 15 amino acids. CDR3 DNA sequence: TGTGCCAGCAGCCAAGAAATCATGGACGGGAGAAGGGTGTTCTTC. Its translation: CASSQEIMDGRRVFF.

This clonotype appeared many times. The genes are TRBV5-5 and TRBJ1-6; TRBD1 is a possible D gene (5 bases). CDR1 SGHKS and CDR2 YYEKEE come from the germline V gene (reference sequence). The length of the CDR3 is 14 residues. Trimming removed 0 bases from V and 6 bases from J, with 7 bases in between. The CDR3 DNA reads TGTGCCAGCAGCTTGGTAGGGGTTAATTCACCCCTCCACTTT. This gives the protein CASSLVGVNSPLHF.

The sample holds many counts of this clonotype. This chain links TRBV15 with TRBJ2-3; D might be TRBD2 (7 bases). CDR1 and CDR2 from the germline V gene are LNHNV and YYDKDF (reference sequence). This CDR3 contains 17 residues. The ends were cut back, 3 bases at V and 0 bases at J, with 16 bases in the middle. The CDR3 DNA is TGTGCCACCAGCAGCCAGCTAGGGGGAGGGAGCACAGATACGCAGTATTTT. It translates to CATSSQLGGGSTDTQYF. The variable domain in full, with the rest retrieved from reference TRBV15 and TRBJ2-3, is DAMVIQNPRYQVTQFGKPVTLSCSQTLNHNVMYWYQQKSSQAPKLLFHYYDKDFNNEADTPDNFQSRRPNTSFCFLDIRSPGLGDTAMYLCATSSQLGGGSTDTQYFGPGTRLTVL.

This clonotype was counted ten times or more. This chain links TRBV20-1 with TRBJ1-6, with D unclear. The length of the CDR3 is 13 residues. CDR1 and CDR2 (germline): DFQATT, SNEGSKA (reference sequence). The V end lost 1 base, the J end lost 7 bases, and 8 bases lay between the germline ends. The CDR3 sequence is CSARGGGNSPLHF. DNA for the CDR3: TGCAGTGCTAGAGGTGGCGGGAATTCACCCCTCCACTTT.

The chain employs TRBV20-1 and TRBJ2-4; 9 bases are a match to TRBD2. V shed 6 bases, J shed 0 bases, and the junction held 9 bases outside the gene matches. Germline V gene sequence: CDR1 DFQATT, CDR2 SNEGSKA (reference sequence). CDR3 length equals 16 residues. The CDR3 protein is CSAGVRGGLAKNIQYF. CDR3 nucleotide sequence: TGCAGTGCCGGGGTGCGGGGGGGCCTAGCCAAAAACATTCAGTACTTC.

The sample holds many counts of this clonotype. This chain uses TRBV20-1 with TRBJ2-2; D is perhaps TRBD1 (6 bases). Germline V CDR1 and CDR2: DFQATT, SNEGSKA (reference sequence). The CDR3 spans 13 residues. The CDR3 DNA reads TGCAGCGTCGGGACACCTAACACCGGGGAGCTGTTTTTT. Residues: CSVGTPNTGELFF.

This clonotype was found a few times. The chain has TRBV10-3 and TRBJ1-5; 7 bases fit TRBD1. This CDR3 has 14 amino acids. Germline CDR1 ENHRY, CDR2 SYGVKD. V lost 5 bases and J lost 1; bases outside the gene matches: 2. The CDR3 protein is CAISMGQSNQPQHF. The DNA of the CDR3 is TGTGCCATCAGTATGGGACAGAGCAATCAGCCCCAGCATTTT.

This clonotype was picked up many times. The chain has TRBV14 and TRBJ2-1; the D gene is possibly TRBD1 (6 bases). CDR3 length: 14 amino acids. The germline V gene encodes CDR1 SGHDN and CDR2 FVKESK. V lost 4 bases and J 3 bases, leaving 10 bases between the germline ends. Here the CDR3 reads CASSLQDSYNEQFF. The CDR3, as DNA: TGTGCCAGCAGCCTGCAGGACAGCTACAATGAGCAGTTCTTC.

This rearrangement joins TRBV20-1 to TRBJ2-3, with D perhaps matching TRBD1 (6 bases). CDR3 size: 17 residues. Germline V gene lookup returns CDR1 DFQATT and CDR2 SNEGSKA (reference sequence). The germline V and J ends were trimmed by 2 bases and 3 bases, with 21 bases remaining between them. The CDR3, as DNA: TGCAGTGCTAGACCCATGCTTAGAGCAAGGGGGACAGATACGCAGTATTTT. It encodes CSARPMLRARGTDTQYF.

This clonotype has more than one count but fewer than ten. This sequence joins TRBV20-1 and TRBJ2-5; D is ambiguous. Germline V gene lookup returns CDR1 DFQATT and CDR2 SNEGSKA (reference sequence). V lost 5 bases and J 1 base, leaving 17 bases between the germline ends. The CDR3 is 15 residues long. The CDR3, as DNA: TGCAGTGCTCCCCTCCGTGGGCTACCCCAAGAGACCCAGTACTTC. Protein product: CSAPLRGLPQETQYF.

The chain uses TRBV12-3 or TRBV12-4 and TRBJ1-5; tentatively, D is TRBD1 (6 bases). The CDR3 extends over 15 amino acids. V lost 2 bases to trimming and J lost 6 bases, with 14 bases between them. The CDR3 here is CASSLSGGEGQPQHF. The CDR3 DNA is TGTGCCAGCAGTTTATCCGGGGGCGAGGGTCAGCCCCAGCATTTT.